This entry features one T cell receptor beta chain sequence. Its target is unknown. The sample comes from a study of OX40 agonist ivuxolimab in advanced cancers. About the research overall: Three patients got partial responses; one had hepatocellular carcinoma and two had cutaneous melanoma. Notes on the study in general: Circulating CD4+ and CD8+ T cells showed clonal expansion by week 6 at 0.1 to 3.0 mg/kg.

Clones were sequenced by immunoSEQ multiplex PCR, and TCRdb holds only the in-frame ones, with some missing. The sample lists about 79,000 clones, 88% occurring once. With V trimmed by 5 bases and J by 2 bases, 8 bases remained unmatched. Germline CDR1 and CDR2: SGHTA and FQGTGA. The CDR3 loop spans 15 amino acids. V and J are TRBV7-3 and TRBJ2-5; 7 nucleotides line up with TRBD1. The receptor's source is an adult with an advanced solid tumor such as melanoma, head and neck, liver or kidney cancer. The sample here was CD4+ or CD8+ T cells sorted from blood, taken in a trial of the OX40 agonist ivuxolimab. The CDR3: CASSRSGTVQETQYF. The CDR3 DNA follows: TGTGCCAGCAGCCGAAGTGGGACAGTACAAGAGACCCAGTACTTC.